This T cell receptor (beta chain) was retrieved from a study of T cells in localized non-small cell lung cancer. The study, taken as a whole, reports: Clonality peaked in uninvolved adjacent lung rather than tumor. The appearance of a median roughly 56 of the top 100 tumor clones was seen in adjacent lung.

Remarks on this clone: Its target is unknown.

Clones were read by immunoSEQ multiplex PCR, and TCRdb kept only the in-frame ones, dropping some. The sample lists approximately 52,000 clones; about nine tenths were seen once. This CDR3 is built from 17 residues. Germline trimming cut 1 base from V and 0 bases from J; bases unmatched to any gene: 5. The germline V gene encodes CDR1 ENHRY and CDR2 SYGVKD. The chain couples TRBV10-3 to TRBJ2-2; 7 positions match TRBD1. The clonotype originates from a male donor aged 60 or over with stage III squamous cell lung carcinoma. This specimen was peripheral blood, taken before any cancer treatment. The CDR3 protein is CAISEFIGTANTGELFF. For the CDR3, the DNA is TGTGCCATCAGTGAGTTCATCGGGACAGCGAACACCGGGGAGCTGTTTTTT.